This TCR beta chain was sequenced for a study of shared clonotypes between healthy human individuals. Adults of Caucasian background living in Nashville, Tennessee made up all donors. When samples were unsorted, tens of millions of PBMCs were used for genomic DNA. The CDR3 consists of 13 residues. V was shortened by 7 bases and J by 10 bases, with 19 bases between the two germline ends. The V gene's germline CDR1 is PRHDT and CDR2 FYEKMQ (reference sequence). Each PCR replicate run on unsorted PBMC took in 250 to 300 ng DNA, around 30,000 T cell genomes. Sequencing used immunoSEQ multiplex PCR; TCRdb keeps in-frame clones, though not all of them. The data show about half a million clones, about 84% seen once.

The sample comprised PBMCs. The chain has TRBV13 and TRBJ1-1; maybe TRBD1 (5 bases). This TCR was sampled from a woman in her 40s in good health. Some clones in this sample may be carry-over from other donors' samples. The CDR3 nucleotides read TGTGCCAGCACCCTAGGAGCAGGGCCGGGAGCTTTCTTT. This gives the protein CASTLGAGPGAFF.